The next 12 T cell receptor beta chains were all read from a single sample in a study of early T cells in non-severe SARS-CoV-2 infection. TCRdb re-called the 5' RACE reads with MiXCR, one entry per CDR3 protein. The sample has tens of thousands of distinct CDR3 sequences; about 10% are singletons. Sequences were obtained from whole blood. The source of these receptors is an adult who was a healthcare worker with PCR-confirmed SARS-CoV-2 infection or an uninfected control (not recorded which).

The chain has TRBV29-1 and TRBJ2-3; the D is unclear. The CDR3 has 12 residues. Trimming removed 0 bases at V and 5 bases at J, with 6 bases between. Germline lookup yields CDR1 SQVTM and CDR2 ANQGSEA. The CDR3 region is CSVEDLRDTQYF. The CDR3 coding sequence is TGCAGCGTTGAAGATTTACGAGATACGCAGTATTTT.

The J gene is TRBJ1-1, the V gene TRBV12-5; 7 bases are a match to TRBD1. With 4 bases clipped from V and 5 bases from J, the junction kept 7 bases outside the gene matches. Germline CDR1 LGHNT, CDR2 FRNRAP. The CDR3 extends over 14 amino acids. The CDR3 protein is CASGSRQGLTEAFF. CDR3 DNA sequence: TGTGCTAGTGGTTCACGACAGGGACTAACTGAAGCTTTCTTT. Full variable domain (missing parts from reference TRBV12-5 and TRBJ1-1): DARVTQTPRHKVTEMGQEVTMRCQPILGHNTVFWYRQTMMQGLELLAYFRNRAPLDDSGMPKDRFSAEMPDATLATLKIQPSEPRDSAVYFCASGSRQGLTEAFFGQGTRLTVV.

This clonotype was counted ten times or more. The V and J genes are TRBV7-2 and TRBJ1-4; D gene unclear. V lost 5 bases, J lost 11 bases, and 9 bases lay in between. Per germline, CDR1 SGHTA and CDR2 FQGNSA. The CDR3 is 11 residues long. The CDR3 is CASSRGGKLFF. CDR3 nucleotide sequence: TGTGCCAGCAGCCGGGGAGGTAAACTGTTTTTT.

The rearrangement joins TRBV29-1 to TRBJ1-2; D might be TRBD1 (5 bases). The CDR3 covers 13 residues. With 6 bases removed from V and 8 bases from J, the gap between germline ends came to 19 bases. From germline, CDR1 is SQVTM and CDR2 ANQGSEA. The CDR3 nucleotides are TGCAGCGTCGCTTCCGGGCCGGGGGAAGGCTACACCTTC. This translates into CSVASGPGEGYTF.

In this sample, this clonotype turned up many times. The V call is TRBV12-3 or TRBV12-4, the J call TRBJ1-2, with D possibly matching TRBD1 (5 bases). CDR3 length: 14 residues. Deletions cut 6 bases from V and 7 bases from J, with 18 bases between. CDR3 DNA: TGTGCCAGCAGGCTCGGACGGCGGGGCGCTGGCTACACCTTC. Encoded protein: CASRLGRRGAGYTF.

This clonotype was counted between two and nine times. The chain uses TRBV18 and TRBJ2-5; D not resolved. This CDR3 has 12 amino acids. Trimming took off 0 bases at V and 5 bases at J, with 4 bases between the two ends. The germline V gene has CDR1 KGHSH and CDR2 LQKENI. CDR3 amino acids: CASSPPSETQYF. In DNA, the CDR3 is TGTGCCAGCTCACCACCGAGTGAGACCCAGTACTTC.

This clonotype occurred many times. J is TRBJ2-1 and V is TRBV11-2, with a tentative D call TRBD2 (6 bases). This CDR3 has 14 residues. Trimming pared 3 bases from V and 9 bases from J, leaving 15 bases between. Germline CDR1 and CDR2: SGHAT and FQNNGV. The CDR3 region is CASSFERVSGEQFF. DNA of the CDR3: TGTGCCAGCAGCTTTGAGCGGGTGAGCGGTGAGCAGTTCTTC.

This clonotype was recorded once. CDR3 region: CSVGTGAYEQYF. The DNA of the CDR3 is TGCAGCGTTGGAACAGGGGCCTACGAGCAGTACTTC. The chain is built from TRBV29-1 and TRBJ2-7; 7 bases line up with TRBD1. From germline, CDR1 is SQVTM and CDR2 ANQGSEA. This CDR3 is 12 amino acids long. V trimming: 4 bases; J trimming: 2 bases; junction bases outside the gene matches: 2.

This chain uses TRBV28 with TRBJ1-4, with D maybe TRBD1 (5 bases). The length of the CDR3 is 13 residues. V was pared by 10 bases and J by 5 bases, with 14 bases between. CDR1 MDHEN and CDR2 SYDVKM come from the germline V gene. The CDR3 DNA follows: TGTGCCATCCCGGGGGGAGGGAATGAAAAACTGTTTTTT. This encodes CAIPGGGNEKLFF.

This clonotype was seen a few times. The V call is TRBV6-5, the J call TRBJ2-7, with 9 positions matching TRBD1. V gave up 6 bases and J gave up 1 base; unmatched junction bases: 7. Germline assignment: CDR1 MNHEY and CDR2 SVGAGI. The CDR3 length is 15 residues. In nucleotides, the CDR3 is TGTGCCAGCAGCCTCCGGACAGGGGCGTCCTACGAGCAGTACTTC. It codes for CASSLRTGASYEQYF.

V and J are TRBV10-3 and TRBJ2-3; 12 bases are shared with TRBD2. CDR3 length equals 15 residues. Germline values: CDR1 ENHRY, CDR2 SYGVKD. The V and J ends lost 3 bases and 6 bases, in that order; junction bases with no gene match: 4. The CDR3 DNA reads as TGTGCCATCAGTGAACTAGCGGGGGGACCCGATACGCAGTATTTT. Protein sequence: CAISELAGGPDTQYF.

This clonotype appeared a few times. The chain has TRBV3-1 and TRBJ2-7; no clear D gene. The V gene's germline CDR1 is LGHDT and CDR2 YNNKEL (reference sequence). Trimming stripped 4 bases from V and 6 bases from J, with 13 bases between. This CDR3 is built from 13 residues. The CDR3 DNA is TGTGCCAGCAGCCCGTCTCCCCGGAGCGAGCAGTACTTC. The encoded protein is CASSPSPRSEQYF.